This paragraph covers one T cell receptor (beta chain) sequence. This specimen belongs to a study of beta chain features in type 1 diabetes. The investigators reverse transcribed all of the isolated RNA, so they sequenced expressed TCRB transcripts. The table came from immunoSEQ multiplex PCR; TCRdb's copy has only in-frame clones and leaves some out. The repertoire holds about 360,000 clones, with around 12% as singletons. The CDR3 is 14 residues long. Germline V gene data show CDR1 as SEHNR and CDR2 as FQNEAQ (reference sequence). V lost 2 bases to trimming and J lost 8 bases, with 12 bases between them.

The specimen was naive CD4+ T cells from blood. The gene calls are TRBV7-9 and TRBJ1-4; D is unresolved. The sequence was collected from a man younger than 35 in good health. The chain's CDR3 is CASSLFEAREKLFF. The CDR3 nucleotides are TGTGCCAGCAGCTTATTCGAGGCGAGGGAAAAACTGTTTTTT.